These 25 T cell receptor beta chains share one sample of origin, sequenced in a study of blood T cell repertoires in COVID-19. Assay used: immunoSEQ multiplex PCR; TCRdb lists only in-frame clones, some missing. The sample has some 250,000 clones, more than 75% seen once. The sequenced sample was peripheral blood. The origin of the receptors is a woman between 35 and 50 years old who had recovered from COVID-19.

The rearrangement uses TRBV4-2 and TRBJ2-1, with unresolved D. Trimming pared 0 bases from V and 2 bases from J, leaving 11 bases between. Germline CDR1 LGHNA, CDR2 YNFKEQ. The CDR3 runs 16 residues. The CDR3 spells CASSQDGLVPYNEQFF. In nucleotides, the CDR3 is TGTGCCAGCAGCCAAGATGGTCTAGTTCCCTACAATGAGCAGTTCTTC.

The V call is TRBV5-4, the J call TRBJ2-1; the D gene is possibly TRBD2 (6 bases). Between the trimmed V and J ends, which lost 4 bases and 0 bases, there was a span of 14 bases. Germline assignment: CDR1 SGHNT and CDR2 YYREEE (reference sequence). The CDR3 is 16 amino acids. The CDR3 sequence is CASSLERASSYNEQFF. CDR3 nucleotide sequence: TGTGCCAGCAGCCTAGAGCGGGCCAGCTCCTACAATGAGCAGTTCTTC.

The chain uses TRBV30 and TRBJ1-2; 8 nucleotides match TRBD1. From germline, CDR1 is GTSNPN and CDR2 SVGIG (reference sequence). The CDR3 is 13 residues long. The V segment lost 7 bases and the J segment 0 bases; nucleotides outside the gene matches: 4. The CDR3: CASTGDSNYGYTF. In DNA form, the CDR3 reads TGTGCCTCGACAGGGGATTCTAACTATGGCTACACCTTC.

There are a few counts of this clone. This chain links TRBV6-1 with TRBJ1-2, with D possibly TRBD1 on 5 matching bases. The CDR3 covers 14 residues. Germline V gene lookup returns CDR1 MNHNS and CDR2 SASEGT. Between the trimmed V and J ends, which lost 0 bases and 8 bases, there was a span of 13 bases. The CDR3 DNA follows: TGTGCCAGCAGTGAAGCTCGGGGGGAGGACGGCTACACCTTC. Its translation: CASSEARGEDGYTF.

This chain joins TRBV12-3 or TRBV12-4 and TRBJ1-5; 7 positions agree with TRBD1. The CDR3 runs 13 residues. Trimming cost V 6 bases and J 5 bases; bases outside gene matches: 4. CDR3 nucleotide sequence: TGTGCCAGCAGCCCACAGGGGCATCAGCCCCAGCATTTT. Encoded protein: CASSPQGHQPQHF.

The V call is TRBV15, the J call TRBJ1-1; D unresolved. The V gene lost 1 base and the J gene lost 4 bases, with 10 bases spanning the gap. Germline V CDR1 and CDR2: LNHNV, YYDKDF (reference sequence). The CDR3 sequence is 14 residues long. CDR3 DNA: TGTGCCACCAGCAGAGGGGAGGCAGGCACTGAAGCTTTCTTT. Translation gives CATSRGEAGTEAFF.

This clone was observed a single time. The chain uses TRBV6-6 and TRBJ1-1; D perhaps matches TRBD1 (5 bases). The CDR3 spans 12 residues. Germline CDR1 MNHNY, CDR2 SVGAGI (reference sequence). Trimming cost V 7 bases and J 10 bases, with 16 bases left between them. The DNA for the CDR3 is TGTGCCAGCACCGAGGGTGGGGGGGGAGCTTTCTTT. Translated, it gives CASTEGGGGAFF.

For the CDR3, the DNA is TGTGCCAGCAGCGTCGGGTGGGACACCGGGGAGCTGTTTTTT. Protein: CASSVGWDTGELFF. V is TRBV9 and J is TRBJ2-2, with D unclear. The CDR3 has 14 residues. Germline V gives CDR1 SGDLS, CDR2 YYNGEE. With 2 bases removed from V and 3 bases from J, the gap between germline ends came to 8 bases.

The chain is built from TRBV2 and TRBJ1-5; D remains ambiguous. The germline V gene encodes CDR1 SNHLY and CDR2 FYNNEI. This CDR3 is 14 amino acids long. Trimming removed 10 bases at V and 0 bases at J, with 13 bases between. CDR3 nucleotides: TGTGCCACCACCCTCGGGGTTAGCAATCAGCCCCAGCATTTT. Encoded protein: CATTLGVSNQPQHF.

The chain has TRBV19 and TRBJ2-7, with 7 bases fitting TRBD1. Trimming cost V 1 base and J 2 bases; bases outside gene matches: 5. The CDR3 is 15 residues long. Germline V lookup: CDR1 LNHDA, CDR2 SQIVND (reference sequence). The CDR3 nucleotides read TGTGCCAGTAGTATAGGGGGGACAGCCACCTACGAGCAGTACTTC. The encoded protein is CASSIGGTATYEQYF. Full variable domain (rest looked up from reference TRBV19 and TRBJ2-7): DGGITQSPKYLFRKEGQNVTLSCEQNLNHDAMYWYRQDPGQGLRLIYYSQIVNDFQKGDIAEGYSVSREKKESFPLTVTSAQKNPTAFYLCASSIGGTATYEQYFGPGTRLTVT.

The genes are TRBV12-3 or TRBV12-4 and TRBJ2-7; D is perhaps TRBD1 (5 bases). This CDR3 is 13 amino acids long. V lost 10 bases and J 1 base, leaving 14 bases between the germline ends. The CDR3 spells CATKGMMSYEQYF. The DNA for the CDR3 is TGTGCCACCAAGGGGATGATGTCCTACGAGCAGTACTTC.

The chain employs TRBV11-1 and TRBJ2-4, with a tentative D call TRBD1 (7 bases). V lost 5 bases to trimming and J lost 9 bases, with 14 bases between them. The CDR3 length is 13 residues. Per the germline V gene, CDR1 is SGHAT and CDR2 is FQDESV (reference sequence). The CDR3 sequence: CASSPRGVRIQYF. The CDR3 DNA reads as TGTGCCAGCAGCCCCAGGGGGGTTCGCATTCAGTACTTC.

J is TRBJ2-1 and V is TRBV7-9; 7 bases agree with TRBD2. The CDR3 extends over 17 amino acids. V shed 4 bases and J 5 bases; nucleotides not matched to a gene: 14. The germline V gene encodes CDR1 SEHNR and CDR2 FQNEAQ (reference sequence). DNA of the CDR3: TGTGCCAGCAGCTCCCCCCGGGGAGGGAATACGGACAATGAGCAGTTCTTC. Amino acids: CASSSPRGGNTDNEQFF.

This clone has just a few counts. The rearrangement uses TRBV27 and TRBJ1-2; D is uncertain. Germline V CDR1 and CDR2: MNHEY, SMNVEV (reference sequence). The CDR3 runs to 13 residues. The germline V and J ends were trimmed by 6 bases and 4 bases, with 12 bases remaining between them. CDR3 sequence: CASRWSPAYGYTF. The CDR3 coding sequence is TGTGCCAGCAGGTGGAGTCCCGCCTATGGCTACACCTTC.

The chain couples TRBV7-9 to TRBJ2-1, with TRBD1 matching over 10 bases. The CDR3 has 16 amino acids. The V gene end was trimmed by 5 bases and the J gene end by 3 bases; junction bases not matched to a gene: 7. Germline loops: CDR1 SEHNR, CDR2 FQNEAQ (reference sequence). The CDR3 DNA is TGTGCCAGCAGCCCAAGGGGGACAGGGGTCTACAATGAGCAGTTCTTC. Translated: CASSPRGTGVYNEQFF.

The chain employs TRBV27 and TRBJ1-4; TRBD1 matches 11 bases. Germline V gives CDR1 MNHEY, CDR2 SMNVEV (reference sequence). The CDR3 runs to 16 residues. J was trimmed by 11 bases and V by 3 bases; bases with no gene match: 11. The DNA for the CDR3 is TGTGCCAGCAGTTTGGGGACAGGGGGTCCCACGGGGAAACTGTTTTTT. Its translation is CASSLGTGGPTGKLFF. The full variable domain, in which reference TRBV27 and TRBJ1-4 provide the parts outside the CDR3, is EAQVTQNPRYLITVTGKKLTVTCSQNMNHEYMSWYRQDPGLGLRQIYYSMNVEVTDKGDVPEGYKVSRKEKRNFPLILESPSPNQTSLYFCASSLGTGGPTGKLFFGSGTQLSVL.

The genes are TRBV12-3 or TRBV12-4 and TRBJ1-2, with D maybe TRBD1 (6 bases). The CDR3 is 13 residues long. Trimming shortened V by 6 bases and J by 4 bases, and 12 bases separated the two germline ends. In nucleotides, the CDR3 is TGTGCCAGCAGCACGACAGGCCCCTATGGCTACACCTTC. This encodes CASSTTGPYGYTF.

The chain joins TRBV15 to TRBJ1-2; D is unclear. This CDR3 is built from 16 residues. V lost 1 base, J lost 4 bases, and 16 bases lay in between. From germline, CDR1 is LNHNV and CDR2 YYDKDF (reference sequence). The CDR3 DNA sequence: TGTGCCACCAGCAGAGTGCGGGAGGGAGGGCGCTATGGCTACACCTTC. Translating gives CATSRVREGGRYGYTF. The entire variable domain, with the rest obtained from reference TRBV15 and TRBJ1-2, is as follows: DAMVIQNPRYQVTQFGKPVTLSCSQTLNHNVMYWYQQKSSQAPKLLFHYYDKDFNNEADTPDNFQSRRPNTSFCFLDIRSPGLGDTAMYLCATSRVREGGRYGYTFGSGTRLTVV.

This clone has a single count. The chain has TRBV6-2 or TRBV6-3 and TRBJ1-5; D unresolved. The germline CDR1 and CDR2 sequences are MNHEY and SVGEGT. Trimming took 7 bases from V and 1 from J, leaving 14 bases between them. The CDR3 runs 15 residues. CDR3 in DNA: TGTGCCAGCACCCCCAGCGGTAGAAGCAATCAGCCCCAGCATTTT. Encoded protein: CASTPSGRSNQPQHF.

This chain links TRBV23-1 with TRBJ2-7; 9 nucleotides line up with TRBD1. Being an ORF, TRBV23-1 has a function that is uncertain. The CDR3 covers 17 residues. J was trimmed by 2 bases and V by 0 bases; bases with no gene match: 8. CDR3 DNA sequence: TGCGCCAGCAGTCAATCCCGGGGGGACAGGGAGGCCTACGAGCAGTACGTC. It codes for CASSQSRGDREAYEQYV.

This clone showed up just once. The V call is TRBV2, the J call TRBJ2-3; D gene ambiguous. V shed 7 bases and J shed 4 bases, with 12 bases lying between them. CDR3 length: 13 residues. Germline values: CDR1 SNHLY, CDR2 FYNNEI. The CDR3 protein is CASKWRFSDTQYF. As DNA, the CDR3 is TGTGCCAGCAAGTGGCGGTTCTCAGATACGCAGTATTTT.

The rearrangement uses TRBV27 and TRBJ2-3; D gene unclear. Deletions cut 10 bases from V and 4 bases from J, with 15 bases between. The CDR3 spans 13 residues. Germline assignment: CDR1 MNHEY and CDR2 SMNVEV (reference sequence). The CDR3 region is CATSAGWADTQYF. The CDR3 coding sequence is TGTGCCACCTCGGCCGGGTGGGCAGATACGCAGTATTTT.

The rearrangement uses TRBV12-3 or TRBV12-4 and TRBJ1-4; the D is unclear. V was trimmed by 7 bases and J by 4 bases, leaving 10 bases between them. The CDR3 totals 13 residues. CDR3 bases: TGTGCCAGCACCCCCCCCGGTAATGAAAAACTGTTTTTT. It is translated as CASTPPGNEKLFF.

V gene TRBV7-2 combines with J gene TRBJ1-3; a weak D match, TRBD1 (5 bases). Germline V gene data show CDR1 as SGHTA and CDR2 as FQGNSA. The CDR3 is made up of 16 amino acids. Between the trimmed V and J ends, which lost 5 bases and 1 base, there was a span of 15 bases. The CDR3 DNA is TGTGCCAGCAGCCCCCTCGCGGGGGGGTCTGGAAACACCATATATTTT. Translated: CASSPLAGGSGNTIYF.

The gene calls are TRBV10-3 and TRBJ2-2; TRBD1 agrees at 10 bases. Germline loops: CDR1 ENHRY, CDR2 SYGVKD. This CDR3 is built from 14 residues. V shed 6 bases, J shed 7 bases, and the junction held 5 bases outside the gene matches. The CDR3 is CAISGTGVIGELFF. The CDR3 DNA sequence: TGTGCCATCAGCGGGACAGGGGTGATCGGGGAGCTGTTTTTT.